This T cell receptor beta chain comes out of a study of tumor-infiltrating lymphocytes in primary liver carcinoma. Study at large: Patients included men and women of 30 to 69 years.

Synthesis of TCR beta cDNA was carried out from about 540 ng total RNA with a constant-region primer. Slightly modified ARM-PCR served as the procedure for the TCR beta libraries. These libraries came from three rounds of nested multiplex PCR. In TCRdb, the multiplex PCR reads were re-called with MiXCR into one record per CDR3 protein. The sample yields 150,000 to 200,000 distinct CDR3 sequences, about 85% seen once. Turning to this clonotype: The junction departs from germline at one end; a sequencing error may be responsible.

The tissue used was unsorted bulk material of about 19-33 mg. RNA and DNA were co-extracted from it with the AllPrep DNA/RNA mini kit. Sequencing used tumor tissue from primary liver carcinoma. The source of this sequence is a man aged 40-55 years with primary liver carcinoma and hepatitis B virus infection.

CDR3 residues: CASSSSGTHNKQFF. In DNA, the CDR3 is TGCGCCAGCAGCTCCTCCGGGACCCACAATAAGCAGTTCTTC. The rearrangement joins TRBV5-1 to TRBJ2-1; perhaps D is TRBD1 or TRBD2 (5 bases each). This CDR3 is 14 amino acids long. In germline, CDR1 is SGHRS, CDR2 YFSETQ.